The 19 T cell receptor beta chains below were found in one sample sequenced in a study of Graves' ophthalmopathy and Graves' hyperthyroidism. Amplification from RNA transcripts yielded the TCR beta CDR3 regions. The workflow started with a first-round RT-PCR run with HTBI primers and then moved on to a second-round multiplex PCR. TCRdb re-analysed the multiplex PCR reads in MiXCR, keeping a single row per CDR3 protein. The data show 620,000 or so distinct CDR3 sequences, with over 20% seen just once and 7.1% held by the top ten. Specimen: peripheral blood. All receptors derive from a woman younger than 30 with stable Graves' hyperthyroidism. Some clones in this sample may be carry-over from other donors' samples.

The chain has TRBV5-1 and TRBJ2-7; 8 bases are shared with TRBD1. There are 15 residues in the CDR3. Germline V CDR1 and CDR2: SGHRS, YFSETQ. V shed 4 bases and J 2 bases; nucleotides not matched to a gene: 8. As DNA, the CDR3 is TGCGCCAGCAGCATAGGACAGGGAAGCCCCTACGAGCAGTACTTC. Translating gives CASSIGQGSPYEQYF.

This clonotype was seen more than once but under ten times. The V and J genes are TRBV29-1 and TRBJ2-7, with D possibly TRBD2 on 6 matching bases. This CDR3 contains 13 residues. V was shortened by 3 bases and J by 0 bases, with 9 bases between the two germline ends. Germline values: CDR1 SQVTM, CDR2 ANQGSEA. CDR3 nucleotides: TGCAGCGTTGAGTTAGCGGACTCCTACGAGCAGTACTTC. As protein: CSVELADSYEQYF.

This clonotype showed up many times. The rearrangement uses TRBV4-2 and TRBJ1-1; D ambiguous. The CDR3 consists of 13 residues. Germline lookup yields CDR1 LGHNA and CDR2 YNFKEQ. V lost 0 bases and J lost 4, with 6 bases in between. The CDR3 nucleotides are TGTGCCAGCAGCCAAGATGCCAGCACTGAAGCTTTCTTT. This encodes CASSQDASTEAFF.

This clonotype has a count of ten or more. The chain joins TRBV30 to TRBJ1-2; TRBD1 matches at 12 bases. CDR3 length equals 14 residues. The ends lost 0 bases at V and 7 bases at J; junction bases unmatched: 3. Looked up from germline, CDR1 is GTSNPN and CDR2 is SVGIG (reference sequence). The CDR3 protein is CAWSVSGQGAGYTF. CDR3 bases: TGTGCCTGGAGTGTCTCGGGACAGGGGGCTGGCTACACCTTC. The whole variable domain, remainder taken from reference TRBV30 and TRBJ1-2, is SQTIHQWPATLVQPVGSPLSLECTVEGTSNPNLYWYRQAAGRGLQLLFYSVGIGQISSEVPQNLSASRPQDRQFILSSKKLLLSDSGFYLCAWSVSGQGAGYTFGSGTRLTVV.

Regarding this clonotype: An end of the junction differs from the germline gene, which may be a read error. V usage is TRBV12-3 or TRBV12-4 and J usage is TRBJ1-2, with no clear D. CDR3 length: 14 amino acids. In DNA, the CDR3 is TGTGCCAGCAGTCTGCAGGACCAAATCTATGGCTACAGCTTC. Translating it yields CASSLQDQIYGYSF.

In its sample, this clonotype was seen once. A much bigger clone sits one base away, suggesting this may be a read error. This chain uses TRBV5-1 with TRBJ1-1, with unresolved D. CDR1 and CDR2 (germline): SGHRS, YFSETQ. The CDR3 is 13 amino acids. The DNA for the CDR3 is TGCGCCAGTACCAATAGCGGTGTCACTGAAGTTTTCTTT. As protein: CASTNSGVTEVFF.

A single count supports this clonotype. This sequence joins TRBV20-1 and TRBJ2-7, with 7 bases aligning to TRBD1. Unmatched junction bases numbered 8, after V lost 0 bases and J lost 6 bases. CDR3 length equals 14 residues. Germline assignment: CDR1 DFQATT and CDR2 SNEGSKA (reference sequence). CDR3 residues: CSARDRNRGSEQYF. Here the CDR3 DNA reads TGCAGTGCTAGAGATCGTAACAGGGGAAGCGAGCAGTACTTC.

The rearrangement uses TRBV12-3 or TRBV12-4 and TRBJ1-1; D might be TRBD1 (6 bases). The V end lost 3 bases, the J end lost 8 bases, and 19 bases lay between the germline ends. There are 15 residues in the CDR3. The CDR3 sequence: CASSLGQSPWVEAFF. CDR3 bases: TGTGCCAGCAGTTTGGGACAATCCCCATGGGTCGAAGCTTTCTTT.

The V gene is TRBV6-5, the J gene TRBJ2-2; no reliable D call. Germline assignment: CDR1 MNHEY and CDR2 SVGAGI. The CDR3 is 17 residues long. Trimming pared 4 bases from V and 3 bases from J, leaving 18 bases between. Here the CDR3 reads CASSFKWRPEDTGELFF. DNA for the CDR3: TGTGCCAGCAGTTTTAAGTGGCGGCCAGAGGACACCGGGGAGCTGTTTTTT.

This clonotype was detected only a few times. The chain employs TRBV7-2 and TRBJ2-7, with 13 positions matching TRBD2. Germline assignment: CDR1 SGHTA and CDR2 FQGNSA. Unmatched junction bases numbered 6, after V lost 5 bases and J lost 5 bases. This CDR3 is built from 15 residues. The CDR3 sequence is CASSGGLAGFDEQYF. The CDR3 nucleotides read TGTGCCAGCAGCGGGGGACTAGCGGGGTTCGACGAGCAGTACTTC.

V is TRBV4-1 and J is TRBJ1-1; no clear D. The CDR3 is 14 amino acids. Trimming pared 4 bases from V and 6 bases from J, leaving 15 bases between. From germline, CDR1 is MGHRA and CDR2 YSYEKL. CDR3 in amino acids: CASSLSRWGAEAFF. DNA of the CDR3: TGCGCCAGCAGCCTCTCCAGGTGGGGTGCTGAAGCTTTCTTT.

The rearrangement uses TRBV20-1 and TRBJ1-5; 10 nucleotides match TRBD1. Germline CDR1 is DFQATT and CDR2 is SNEGSKA (reference sequence). Trimming removed 3 bases from V and 4 bases from J; junction bases left unmatched: 6. The CDR3 sequence is 15 residues long. The CDR3 DNA sequence: TGCAGTGCTAGCCCGACAGGGGGCCCGAATCAGCCCCAGCATTTT. Amino acid sequence: CSASPTGGPNQPQHF.

In its sample, this clonotype was seen many times. V usage is TRBV3-1 and J usage is TRBJ1-2; 7 bases fit TRBD1. The CDR3 is made up of 15 amino acids. Germline V gene data show CDR1 as LGHDT and CDR2 as YNNKEL (reference sequence). The junction had 4 bases not matched to a gene; V was cut back by 3 bases and J by 0 bases. The CDR3 DNA reads as TGTGCCAGCAGCCAGACAGGGAGCACTAACTATGGCTACACCTTC. Protein product: CASSQTGSTNYGYTF.

In this sample, this clonotype turned up many times. The chain employs TRBV29-1 and TRBJ1-2, with D possibly being TRBD1 (6 bases). The CDR3 runs to 12 residues. Germline V CDR1 and CDR2: SQVTM, ANQGSEA. V was trimmed by 0 bases and J by 13 bases, leaving 15 bases between them. The CDR3 protein is CSVEDLEGGPTF. The CDR3 DNA follows: TGCAGCGTTGAAGATCTCGAGGGGGGCCCCACCTTC.

J is TRBJ2-3 and V is TRBV6-1, with TRBD2 identical over 8 bases. The V and J ends lost 1 base and 2 bases, in that order; junction bases with no gene match: 5. The CDR3 covers 16 residues. CDR1 and CDR2 from the germline V gene are MNHNS and SASEGT. The CDR3 sequence is CASSEDIAGPTDTQYF. In nucleotides, the CDR3 is TGTGCCAGCAGTGAAGATATAGCGGGGCCCACAGATACGCAGTATTTT.

This clonotype appeared many times. The rearrangement uses TRBV12-3 or TRBV12-4 and TRBJ1-1; a weak D match, TRBD1 (6 bases). The CDR3 runs to 18 residues. Trimming removed 7 bases at V and 1 base at J, with 25 bases between. CDR3 sequence: CASKNGRSRQATNTEAFF. The DNA of the CDR3 is TGTGCCAGCAAAAATGGAAGGTCCAGACAGGCGACGAACACTGAAGCTTTCTTT.

In its sample, this clonotype was seen a few times. The chain employs TRBV29-1 and TRBJ1-5; D is undetermined. This CDR3 is built from 13 residues. CDR1 and CDR2 (germline): SQVTM, ANQGSEA. V lost 8 bases and J 6 bases, leaving 17 bases between the germline ends. CDR3 DNA sequence: TGCAGCTCCCTTTTTGGTGGGTCTCAGCCCCAGCATTTT. It is translated as CSSLFGGSQPQHF.

This chain connects TRBV20-1 to TRBJ2-7, with 7 bases fitting TRBD2. V shed 5 bases and J 2 bases; nucleotides not matched to a gene: 6. The CDR3 contains 13 residues. Per germline, CDR1 DFQATT and CDR2 SNEGSKA (reference sequence). DNA of the CDR3: TGCAGTGCTCTACGGGAGGACACCTACGAGCAGTACTTC. Translating gives CSALREDTYEQYF.

The rearrangement uses TRBV20-1 and TRBJ1-2; maybe TRBD1 (5 bases). The CDR3 sequence is 14 residues long. Germline CDR1 is DFQATT and CDR2 is SNEGSKA (reference sequence). Trimming pared 1 base from V and 6 bases from J, leaving 15 bases between. CDR3 nucleotides: TGCAGTGCTAGAGGGGCCCGGGACGGACATGGCTACACCTTC. Its protein product is CSARGARDGHGYTF.